Following are 16 T cell receptor beta chains from one sample sequenced in a study of T cells after yellow fever vaccination. Each CDR3 protein is one row after TCRdb ran MiXCR on the 5' RACE reads. This sample has 200,000 to 300,000 distinct CDR3 sequences, with under 15% found just once. Source: CD4+ T cells sorted from PBMCs, taken 45 days after the yellow fever booster vaccination. These receptors all stem from a man aged 25-45 years who received the YFV17D yellow fever vaccine.

This clonotype was seen more than once but under ten times. The gene calls are TRBV20-1 and TRBJ1-2; D might be TRBD1 (5 bases). V shed 5 bases and J shed 0 bases, with 13 bases lying between them. This CDR3 is built from 14 residues. Germline lookup yields CDR1 DFQATT and CDR2 SNEGSKA (reference sequence). This CDR3 reads CSAPGTGPNYGYTF. The CDR3 nucleotides read TGCAGTGCTCCTGGGACGGGACCTAACTATGGCTACACCTTC.

This clonotype showed up just a few times. This chain uses TRBV7-2 with TRBJ2-7, with D possibly TRBD1 on 7 matching bases. The V and J ends lost 5 bases and 3 bases respectively, with 14 bases between them. Germline V CDR1 and CDR2: SGHTA, FQGNSA. The CDR3 consists of 14 residues. CDR3: CASSPQGGIYEQYF. CDR3 in DNA: TGTGCCAGCAGCCCTCAGGGGGGAATCTACGAGCAGTACTTC. Combining the CDR3 with reference TRBV7-2 and TRBJ2-7 gives the whole variable domain GAGVSQSPSNKVTEKGKDVELRCDPISGHTALYWYRQSLGQGLEFLIYFQGNSAPDKSGLPSDRFSAERTGGSVSTLTIQRTQQEDSAVYLCASSPQGGIYEQYFGPGTRLTVT.

There are a few counts of this clonotype. V gene TRBV20-1 combines with J gene TRBJ2-3; 10 bases line up with TRBD2. The trim removed 4 bases at V and 6 bases at J, leaving 4 bases unmatched. This CDR3 has 13 amino acids. Germline values: CDR1 DFQATT, CDR2 SNEGSKA (reference sequence). The CDR3, as DNA: TGCAGTGCTACTAGCGGGGGAGGTGATACGCAGTATTTT. Protein sequence: CSATSGGGDTQYF.

This clonotype has a handful of counts. J is TRBJ2-2 and V is TRBV14; 11 bases are a match to TRBD1. V shed 4 bases and J 7 bases; nucleotides not matched to a gene: 2. The CDR3 has 14 amino acids. CDR1 and CDR2 from the germline V gene are SGHDN and FVKESK. In nucleotides, the CDR3 is TGTGCCAGCAGCCGGGACAGGGGGATCGGGGAGCTGTTTTTT. This encodes CASSRDRGIGELFF.

The CDR3 loop reads CASSSAGFTEAFF. The CDR3 coding sequence is TGTGCCAGCAGCTCAGCCGGGTTCACTGAAGCTTTCTTT. V and J are TRBV5-4 and TRBJ1-1; the D is unclear. The CDR3 sequence is 13 residues long. V lost 3 bases and J 4 bases, leaving 10 bases between the germline ends. Germline V gene data show CDR1 as SGHNT and CDR2 as YYREEE (reference sequence).

This clonotype has at least ten counts. This rearrangement joins TRBV20-1 to TRBJ2-1, with D maybe TRBD1 (6 bases). In germline, CDR1 is DFQATT, CDR2 SNEGSKA (reference sequence). The CDR3 is made up of 15 amino acids. The V end lost 1 base, the J end lost 4 bases, and 14 bases lay between the germline ends. CDR3: CSARGLRGTYNEQFF. The CDR3 region has the DNA TGCAGTGCTAGAGGTTTAAGGGGGACATACAATGAGCAGTTCTTC.

This clonotype has only a few counts. The genes are TRBV7-9 and TRBJ1-3; TRBD1 aligns across 9 bases. CDR3 length: 15 amino acids. Losses at the gene ends were 3 bases for V and 5 bases for J; bases not matched to a gene: 5. Looked up from germline, CDR1 is SEHNR and CDR2 is FQNEAQ (reference sequence). The CDR3 here is CASSLDRGARNTIYF. Written as DNA, the CDR3 is TGTGCCAGCAGCTTGGACAGGGGAGCAAGAAACACCATATATTTT.

The chain recombines TRBV24-1 with TRBJ2-3; tentatively, D is TRBD2 (5 bases). Germline V gene sequence: CDR1 KGHDR, CDR2 SFDVKD. Trimming shortened V by 7 bases and J by 6 bases, and 10 bases separated the two germline ends. CDR3 length equals 12 residues. The CDR3 sequence: CATSERRDTQYF. The DNA for the CDR3 is TGTGCCACCAGCGAAAGGAGGGATACGCAGTATTTT.

This clonotype was seen a few times. This chain uses TRBV10-2 with TRBJ2-7; 7 bases match TRBD2. This CDR3 region has 14 residues. With V trimmed by 9 bases and J by 2 bases, 10 bases remained unmatched. The germline V gene encodes CDR1 WSHSY and CDR2 SAAADI. The CDR3 is CARPTGTTPYEQYF. The CDR3 DNA follows: TGCGCCAGGCCTACCGGGACTACTCCCTACGAGCAGTACTTC.

This chain joins TRBV7-2 and TRBJ2-1; the D gene is possibly TRBD1 (5 bases). V shed 3 bases and J shed 7 bases, with 10 bases lying between them. Germline lookup yields CDR1 SGHTA and CDR2 FQGNSA. The CDR3 length is 13 residues. The CDR3 DNA follows: TGTGCCAGCAGCTTCAGGGCGTGGAATGAGCAGTTCTTC. Translated, it gives CASSFRAWNEQFF.

The chain is built from TRBV7-9 and TRBJ2-1; TRBD2 agrees at 7 bases. The CDR3 is 15 residues long. V trimming: 5 bases; J trimming: 6 bases; junction bases outside the gene matches: 10. Germline CDR1 and CDR2: SEHNR and FQNEAQ (reference sequence). CDR3 protein: CASSLGLAVVNEQFF. As DNA, the CDR3 is TGTGCCAGCAGCCTGGGGCTAGCGGTAGTCAATGAGCAGTTCTTC.

This clonotype was seen a few times. The chain recombines TRBV28 with TRBJ1-2, with 9 bases that match TRBD1. The CDR3 covers 15 residues. Germline V lookup: CDR1 MDHEN, CDR2 SYDVKM. With 5 bases clipped from V and 7 bases from J, the junction kept 11 bases outside the gene matches. The CDR3 is CASSESTGGGRGYTF. The CDR3 DNA reads as TGTGCCAGCAGTGAAAGTACAGGGGGCGGACGTGGCTACACCTTC.

V usage is TRBV20-1 and J usage is TRBJ2-3; TRBD2 is a possible D gene (5 bases). CDR1 is DFQATT and CDR2 is SNEGSKA in the germline V gene (reference sequence). The CDR3 runs to 12 residues. Trimming removed 5 bases at V and 6 bases at J, with 12 bases between. Here the CDR3 DNA reads TGCAGTGCTTGGCGGGTGCTGGATACGCAGTATTTT. It yields the protein CSAWRVLDTQYF.

This clonotype occurred many times. V usage is TRBV11-2 and J usage is TRBJ2-5; 8 nucleotides agree with TRBD1. The CDR3 covers 16 residues. Germline loops: CDR1 SGHAT, CDR2 FQNNGV. V shed 4 bases and J 0 bases; nucleotides not matched to a gene: 7. CDR3 sequence: CASSSHRGAYQETQYF. As DNA, the CDR3 is TGTGCCAGCAGCTCCCACAGGGGGGCCTACCAAGAGACCCAGTACTTC.

The chain uses TRBV6-2 or TRBV6-3 and TRBJ2-3; weak D call: TRBD1 (6 bases). The CDR3 loop spans 17 amino acids. V shed 2 bases and J shed 7 bases, with 22 bases lying between them. Germline lookup yields CDR1 MNHEY and CDR2 SVGEGT. The CDR3 spells CASSYPPEWQGRHTQYF. The CDR3, as DNA: TGTGCCAGCAGTTACCCGCCCGAATGGCAGGGGCGGCATACGCAGTATTTT.

The gene calls are TRBV4-1 and TRBJ2-1, with 10 bases fitting TRBD2. Germline lookup yields CDR1 MGHRA and CDR2 YSYEKL. The trim removed 3 bases at V and 0 bases at J, leaving 5 bases unmatched. The CDR3 loop spans 17 amino acids. The CDR3 sequence is CASSQGLARSSYNEQFF. CDR3 coding DNA: TGCGCCAGCAGCCAGGGACTAGCGAGAAGCTCCTACAATGAGCAGTTCTTC.